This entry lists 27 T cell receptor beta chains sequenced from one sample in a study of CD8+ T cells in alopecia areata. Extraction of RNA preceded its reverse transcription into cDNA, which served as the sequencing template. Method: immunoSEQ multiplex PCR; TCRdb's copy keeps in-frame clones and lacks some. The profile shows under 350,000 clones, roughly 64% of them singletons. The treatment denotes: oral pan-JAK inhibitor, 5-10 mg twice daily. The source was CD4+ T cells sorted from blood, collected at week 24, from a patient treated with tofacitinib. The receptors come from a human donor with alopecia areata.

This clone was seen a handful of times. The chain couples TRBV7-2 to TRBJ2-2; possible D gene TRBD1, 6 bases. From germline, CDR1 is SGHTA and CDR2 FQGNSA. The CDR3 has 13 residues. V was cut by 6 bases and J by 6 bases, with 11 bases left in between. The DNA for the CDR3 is TGTGCCAGCAGGTCAACAGGGCCCGGGGAGCTGTTTTTT. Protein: CASRSTGPGELFF.

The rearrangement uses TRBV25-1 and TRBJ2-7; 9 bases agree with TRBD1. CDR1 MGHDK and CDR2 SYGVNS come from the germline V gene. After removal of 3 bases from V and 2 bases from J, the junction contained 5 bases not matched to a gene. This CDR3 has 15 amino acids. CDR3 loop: CASSDLRQGAYEQYF. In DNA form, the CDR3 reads TGTGCCAGCAGTGATCTCCGACAGGGGGCCTACGAGCAGTACTTC.

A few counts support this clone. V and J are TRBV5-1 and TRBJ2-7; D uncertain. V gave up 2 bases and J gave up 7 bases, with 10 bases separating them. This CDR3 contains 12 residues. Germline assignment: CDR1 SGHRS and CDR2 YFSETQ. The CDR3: CASSFELGEQYF. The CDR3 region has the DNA TGCGCCAGCAGCTTCGAGCTCGGGGAGCAGTACTTC.

The CDR3 DNA reads TGTGCCAGCAGTGGCTCAGGGGAGGACTATGGCTACACCTTC. Translation: CASSGSGEDYGYTF. The chain has TRBV25-1 and TRBJ1-2; D is perhaps TRBD1 (6 bases). CDR3 length: 14 amino acids. In germline, CDR1 is MGHDK, CDR2 SYGVNS. V dropped 4 bases and J dropped 3 bases, with 12 bases sitting between them.

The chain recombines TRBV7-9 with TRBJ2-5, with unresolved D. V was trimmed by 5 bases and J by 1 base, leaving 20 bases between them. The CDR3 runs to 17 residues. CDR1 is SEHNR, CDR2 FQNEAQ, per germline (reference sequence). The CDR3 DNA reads TGTGCCAGCAGCGAGAAGACGTGGGCAAAAGTCCAAGAGACCCAGTACTTC. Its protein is CASSEKTWAKVQETQYF.

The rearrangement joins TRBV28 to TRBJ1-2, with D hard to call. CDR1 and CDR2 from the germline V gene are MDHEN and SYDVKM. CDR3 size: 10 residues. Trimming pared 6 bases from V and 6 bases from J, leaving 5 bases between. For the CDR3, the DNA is TGTGCCAGCAGCCTGCATGGCTACACCTTC. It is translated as CASSLHGYTF.

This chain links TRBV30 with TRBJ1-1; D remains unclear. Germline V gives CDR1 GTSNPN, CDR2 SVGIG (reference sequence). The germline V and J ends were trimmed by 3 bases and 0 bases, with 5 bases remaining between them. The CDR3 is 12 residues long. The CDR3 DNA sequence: TGTGCCTGGAGAACATTGAACACTGAAGCTTTCTTT. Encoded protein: CAWRTLNTEAFF.

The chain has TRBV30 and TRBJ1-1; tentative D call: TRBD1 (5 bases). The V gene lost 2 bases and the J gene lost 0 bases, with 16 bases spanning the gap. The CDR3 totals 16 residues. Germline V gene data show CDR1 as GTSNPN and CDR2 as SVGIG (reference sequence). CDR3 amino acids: CAWSLGWGRMNTEAFF. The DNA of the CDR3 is TGTGCCTGGAGTTTGGGCTGGGGCCGAATGAACACTGAAGCTTTCTTT.

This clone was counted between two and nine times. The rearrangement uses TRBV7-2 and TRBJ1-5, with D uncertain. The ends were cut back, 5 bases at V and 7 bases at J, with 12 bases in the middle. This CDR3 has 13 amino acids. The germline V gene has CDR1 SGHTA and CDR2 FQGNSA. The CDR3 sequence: CASSLSGWQPQHF. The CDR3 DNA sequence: TGTGCCAGCAGCCTAAGCGGGTGGCAGCCCCAGCATTTT. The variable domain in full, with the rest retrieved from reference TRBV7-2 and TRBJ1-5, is GAGVSQSPSNKVTEKGKDVELRCDPISGHTALYWYRQSLGQGLEFLIYFQGNSAPDKSGLPSDRFSAERTGGSVSTLTIQRTQQEDSAVYLCASSLSGWQPQHFGDGTRLSIL.

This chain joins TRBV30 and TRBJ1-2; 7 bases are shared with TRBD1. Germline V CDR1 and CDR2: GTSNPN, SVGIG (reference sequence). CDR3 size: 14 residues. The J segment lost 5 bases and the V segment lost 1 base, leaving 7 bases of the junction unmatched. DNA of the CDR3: TGTGCCTGGAGTGGGGGACAGAGACTATATGGCTACACCTTC. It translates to CAWSGGQRLYGYTF.

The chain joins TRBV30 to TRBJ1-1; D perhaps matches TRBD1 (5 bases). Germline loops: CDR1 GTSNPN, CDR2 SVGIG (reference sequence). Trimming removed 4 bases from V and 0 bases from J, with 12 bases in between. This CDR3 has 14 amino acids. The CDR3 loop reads CAWTEKGMNTEAFF. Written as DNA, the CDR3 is TGTGCCTGGACCGAGAAGGGGATGAACACTGAAGCTTTCTTT.

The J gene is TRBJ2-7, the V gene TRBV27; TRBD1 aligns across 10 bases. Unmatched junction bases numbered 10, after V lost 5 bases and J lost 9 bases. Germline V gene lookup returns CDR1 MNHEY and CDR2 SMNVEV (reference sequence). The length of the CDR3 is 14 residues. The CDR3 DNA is TGTGCCAGCAGTACCCGGGACAGGGGAATGGCGCAGTACTTC. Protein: CASSTRDRGMAQYF.

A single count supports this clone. The CDR3 loop is CAWSTRTGGDSPLHF. CDR3 bases: TGTGCCTGGAGTACCAGGACAGGGGGCGATTCACCCCTCCACTTT. The V and J genes are TRBV30 and TRBJ1-6; 11 bases map to TRBD1. Germline V gene sequence: CDR1 GTSNPN, CDR2 SVGIG (reference sequence). V gave up 2 bases and J gave up 8 bases; unmatched junction bases: 5. The CDR3 sequence is 15 residues long.

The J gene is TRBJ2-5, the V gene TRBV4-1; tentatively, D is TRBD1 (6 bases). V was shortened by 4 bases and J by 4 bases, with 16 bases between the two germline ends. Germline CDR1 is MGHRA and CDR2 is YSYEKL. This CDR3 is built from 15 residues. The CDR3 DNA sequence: TGCGCCAGCAGCCCCCCTGCGCCCAGGGGAGAGACCCAGTACTTC. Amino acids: CASSPPAPRGETQYF.

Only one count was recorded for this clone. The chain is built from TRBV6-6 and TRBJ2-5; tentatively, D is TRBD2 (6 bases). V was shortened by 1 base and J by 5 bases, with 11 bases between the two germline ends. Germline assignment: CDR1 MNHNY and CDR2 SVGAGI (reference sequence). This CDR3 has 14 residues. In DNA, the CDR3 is TGTGCCAGCAGTTACTGGGGTCGGGGGGAGACCCAGTACTTC. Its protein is CASSYWGRGETQYF.

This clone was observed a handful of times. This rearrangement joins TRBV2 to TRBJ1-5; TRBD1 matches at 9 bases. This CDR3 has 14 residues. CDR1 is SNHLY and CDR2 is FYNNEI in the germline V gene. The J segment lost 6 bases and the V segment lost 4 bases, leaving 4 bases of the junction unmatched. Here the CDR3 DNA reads TGTGCCAGCAGTGGAACAGGGGGCGTTCAGCCCCAGCATTTT. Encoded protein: CASSGTGGVQPQHF.

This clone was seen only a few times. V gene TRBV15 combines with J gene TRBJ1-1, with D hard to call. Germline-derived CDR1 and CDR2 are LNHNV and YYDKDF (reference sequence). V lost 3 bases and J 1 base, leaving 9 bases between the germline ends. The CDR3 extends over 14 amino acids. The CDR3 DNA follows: TGTGCCACCAGCAGCGGTGCAGGGAACACTGAAGCTTTCTTT. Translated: CATSSGAGNTEAFF.

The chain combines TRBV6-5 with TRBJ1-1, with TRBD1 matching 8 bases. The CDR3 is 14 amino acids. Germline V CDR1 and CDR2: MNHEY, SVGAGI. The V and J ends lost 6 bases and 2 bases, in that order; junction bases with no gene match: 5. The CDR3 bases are TGTGCCAGCAGGCCGACAGGGGTAAACACTGAAGCTTTCTTT. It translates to CASRPTGVNTEAFF.

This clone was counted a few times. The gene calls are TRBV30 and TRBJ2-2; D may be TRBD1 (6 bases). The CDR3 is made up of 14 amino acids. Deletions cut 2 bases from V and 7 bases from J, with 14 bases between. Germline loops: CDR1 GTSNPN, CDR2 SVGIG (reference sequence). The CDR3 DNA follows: TGTGCCTGGAGTAAAACCCAGGGGTACGGGGAGCTGTTTTTT. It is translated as CAWSKTQGYGELFF.

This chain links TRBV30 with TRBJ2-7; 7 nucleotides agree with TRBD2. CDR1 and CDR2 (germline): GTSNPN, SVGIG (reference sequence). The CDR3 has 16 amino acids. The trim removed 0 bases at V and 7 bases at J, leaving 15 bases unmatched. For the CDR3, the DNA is TGTGCCTGGAGTGTACGGTGGGGGACTACCCCAAGGGAGCAGTACTTC. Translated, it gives CAWSVRWGTTPREQYF.

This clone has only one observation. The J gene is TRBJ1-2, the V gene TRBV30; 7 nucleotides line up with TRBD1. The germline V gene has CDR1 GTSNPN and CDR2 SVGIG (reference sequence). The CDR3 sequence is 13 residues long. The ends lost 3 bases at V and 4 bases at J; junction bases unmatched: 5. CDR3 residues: CAWSRDSFYGYTF. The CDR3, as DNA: TGTGCCTGGAGCAGGGACAGCTTCTATGGCTACACCTTC.

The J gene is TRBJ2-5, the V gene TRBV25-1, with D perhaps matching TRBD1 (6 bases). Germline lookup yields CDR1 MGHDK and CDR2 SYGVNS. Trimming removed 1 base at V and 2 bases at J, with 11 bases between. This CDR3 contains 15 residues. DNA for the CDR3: TGTGCCAGCAGTGAATTCCAGGGGAGACAAGAGACCCAGTACTTC. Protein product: CASSEFQGRQETQYF.

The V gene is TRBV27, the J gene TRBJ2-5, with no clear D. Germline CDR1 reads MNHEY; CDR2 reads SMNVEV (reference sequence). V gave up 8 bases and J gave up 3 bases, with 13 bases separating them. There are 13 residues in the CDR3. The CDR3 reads CASSARAEETQYF. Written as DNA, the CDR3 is TGTGCCAGCTCCGCTCGGGCGGAAGAGACCCAGTACTTC.

In nucleotides, the CDR3 is TGTGCCAGCAGCTTGGGAGGCCAGGGGGCCAGCTCACCCCTCCACTTT. Amino acids: CASSLGGQGASSPLHF. The chain employs TRBV5-4 and TRBJ1-6; 8 bases match TRBD1. Losses at the gene ends were 0 bases for V and 10 bases for J; bases not matched to a gene: 9. CDR1 is SGHNT and CDR2 is YYREEE in the germline V gene (reference sequence). This CDR3 contains 16 residues. The whole variable domain, filled in from reference TRBV5-4 and TRBJ1-6, reads ETGVTQSPTHLIKTRGQQVTLRCSSQSGHNTVSWYQQALGQGPQFIFQYYREEENGRGNFPPRFSGLQFPNYSSELNVNALELDDSALYLCASSLGGQGASSPLHFGNGTRLTVT.

This CDR3 is CASRGLVEKLFF. CDR3 bases: TGTGCCAGCAGGGGTTTGGTGGAAAAACTGTTTTTT. The V and J genes are TRBV6-5 and TRBJ1-4; D unresolved. Germline CDR1 is MNHEY and CDR2 is SVGAGI. This CDR3 contains 12 residues. With 6 bases removed from V and 8 bases from J, the gap between germline ends came to 10 bases.

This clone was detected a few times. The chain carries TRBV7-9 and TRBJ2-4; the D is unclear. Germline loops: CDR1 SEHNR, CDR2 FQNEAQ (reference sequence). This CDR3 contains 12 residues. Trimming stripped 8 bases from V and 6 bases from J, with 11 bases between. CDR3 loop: CASQQPVNIQYF. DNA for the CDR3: TGTGCCAGCCAACAGCCCGTAAACATTCAGTACTTC.

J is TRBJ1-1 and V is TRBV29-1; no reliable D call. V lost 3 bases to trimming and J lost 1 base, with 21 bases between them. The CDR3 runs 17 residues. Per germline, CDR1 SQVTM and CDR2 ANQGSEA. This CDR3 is CSVEVGLPAKRNTEAFF. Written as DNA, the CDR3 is TGCAGCGTTGAGGTAGGGCTGCCAGCTAAGCGGAACACTGAAGCTTTCTTT.